A selection of T cell receptor beta chains follows, all from one sample in a study of T-cell memory formation after mild COVID-19. From the 5' RACE reads, TCRdb called clonotypes with MiXCR, one entry per CDR3 protein. The sample has over 70,000 distinct CDR3 sequences; around an eighth are singletons. Sequencing input: PBMCs or a T cell subset sorted from them (not recorded which). All receptors come from an adult woman who had mild COVID-19 (a few samples of this study predate the infection). Cell type and time point are not known. Each CDR3 is given with its conserved first and last residue. Each record gives: J gene, V gene, D gene, clone size, CDR3 protein, CDR3 DNA. D genes are given only for firm matches. Size is stated for part of the rows, as once, few or many counts, or as a class when the clone is expanded.

j_gene: TRBJ2-1
v_gene: TRBV19
d_gene: .
abundance: .
CDR3aa: CASSINKVDNEQFF
CDR3nt: TGTGCCAGTAGTATTAATAAGGTTGATAATGAGCAGTTCTTC

j_gene: TRBJ2-5
v_gene: TRBV12-3/TRBV12-4
d_gene: .
abundance: .
CDR3aa: CASRTGLRGETQYF
CDR3nt: TGTGCCAGCAGAACCGGCCTACGTGGGGAGACCCAGTACTTC

j_gene: TRBJ2-7
v_gene: TRBV2
d_gene: .
abundance: once
CDR3aa: CASSESLYEQYF
CDR3nt: TGTGCCAGCAGTGAAAGCCTCTACGAGCAGTACTTC

j_gene: TRBJ1-1
v_gene: TRBV4-1
d_gene: .
abundance: few
CDR3aa: CASSQDFVQGPRGTEAFF
CDR3nt: TGCGCCAGCAGCCAAGATTTTGTCCAGGGCCCGAGGGGCACTGAAGCTTTCTTT

j_gene: TRBJ2-1
v_gene: TRBV7-2
d_gene: TRBD2
abundance: many
CDR3aa: CASSLVLAGGTGNEQFF
CDR3nt: TGTGCCAGCAGCTTAGTTCTAGCGGGAGGCACCGGCAATGAGCAGTTCTTC

j_gene: TRBJ2-1
v_gene: TRBV9
d_gene: TRBD1
abundance: few
CDR3aa: CASSYLPGQPYNEQFF
CDR3nt: TGTGCCAGCAGCTACCTCCCGGGACAGCCCTACAATGAGCAGTTCTTC

j_gene: TRBJ2-2
v_gene: TRBV2
d_gene: .
abundance: few
CDR3aa: CASSERSATGELFF
CDR3nt: TGTGCCAGCAGTGAGCGGTCGGCTACCGGGGAGCTGTTTTTT

j_gene: TRBJ2-5
v_gene: TRBV2
d_gene: TRBD2
abundance: .
CDR3aa: CASSVAGRETQYF
CDR3nt: TGTGCCAGCAGTGTCGCCGGGAGGGAGACCCAGTACTTC

j_gene: TRBJ2-3
v_gene: TRBV15
d_gene: .
abundance: many
CDR3aa: CATSNTGVSDTQYF
CDR3nt: TGTGCCACCAGCAACACGGGAGTATCAGATACGCAGTATTTT

j_gene: TRBJ1-1
v_gene: TRBV12-3/TRBV12-4
d_gene: .
abundance: few
CDR3aa: CASRLGGGTEAFF
CDR3nt: TGTGCCAGCAGACTAGGGGGGGGCACTGAAGCTTTCTTT

j_gene: TRBJ2-7
v_gene: TRBV7-9
d_gene: TRBD1
abundance: .
CDR3aa: CASSFPPGTGGDEQYF
CDR3nt: TGTGCCAGCAGTTTTCCACCCGGGACAGGGGGAGACGAGCAGTACTTC

j_gene: TRBJ1-1
v_gene: TRBV7-9
d_gene: .
abundance: .
CDR3aa: CASSFPRGLNTEAFF
CDR3nt: TGTGCCAGCAGCTTTCCTAGGGGATTGAACACTGAAGCTTTCTTT

j_gene: TRBJ2-7
v_gene: TRBV29-1
d_gene: TRBD1
abundance: many
CDR3aa: CSVGGTGNYEQYF
CDR3nt: TGCAGCGTTGGAGGGACAGGGAACTACGAGCAGTACTTC

j_gene: TRBJ2-5
v_gene: TRBV6-5
d_gene: .
abundance: few
CDR3aa: CASSYLGAGPTVYQETQYF
CDR3nt: TGTGCCAGCAGTTACTTAGGGGCAGGGCCTACGGTCTACCAAGAGACCCAGTACTTC

j_gene: TRBJ1-1
v_gene: TRBV5-6
d_gene: .
abundance: .
CDR3aa: CASSLRWNTEAFF
CDR3nt: TGTGCCAGCAGCTTGCGCTGGAACACTGAAGCTTTCTTT

j_gene: TRBJ2-7
v_gene: TRBV11-2
d_gene: .
abundance: .
CDR3aa: CASSLRAGAEYEQYF
CDR3nt: TGTGCCAGCAGCTTAAGGGCGGGGGCAGAGTACGAGCAGTACTTC

j_gene: TRBJ2-5
v_gene: TRBV4-1
d_gene: TRBD2
abundance: few
CDR3aa: CASSQLLSGLAGMKTQYF
CDR3nt: TGCGCCAGCAGCCAACTGCTCTCGGGACTAGCGGGGATGAAGACCCAGTACTTC

j_gene: TRBJ2-3
v_gene: TRBV14
d_gene: .
abundance: few
CDR3aa: CASSQDVNTDTQYF
CDR3nt: TGTGCCAGCAGCCAAGATGTTAACACAGATACGCAGTATTTT

j_gene: TRBJ2-2
v_gene: TRBV6-6
d_gene: .
abundance: few
CDR3aa: CASSYELGGPATGELFF
CDR3nt: TGTGCCAGCAGTTACGAGCTCGGGGGGCCCGCCACCGGGGAGCTGTTTTTT

j_gene: TRBJ2-6
v_gene: TRBV7-3
d_gene: TRBD1
abundance: .
CDR3aa: CASSSQGATGANVLTF
CDR3nt: TGTGCCAGCAGCTCCCAGGGGGCCACTGGGGCCAACGTCCTGACTTTC

j_gene: TRBJ1-2
v_gene: TRBV7-9
d_gene: .
abundance: .
CDR3aa: CASSDRDPGSYGYTF
CDR3nt: TGTGCCAGCAGCGACCGGGACCCCGGGTCTTATGGCTACACCTTC

j_gene: TRBJ2-2
v_gene: TRBV4-1
d_gene: .
abundance: few
CDR3aa: CASSTWTDNTGELFF
CDR3nt: TGCGCCAGCAGCACTTGGACAGACAACACCGGGGAGCTGTTTTTT

j_gene: TRBJ2-3
v_gene: TRBV24-1
d_gene: .
abundance: .
CDR3aa: CATSISTDTQYF
CDR3nt: TGTGCCACCAGCATTTCCACAGATACGCAGTATTTT

j_gene: TRBJ2-7
v_gene: TRBV4-1
d_gene: TRBD2
abundance: .
CDR3aa: CASSPFAGGDEQYF
CDR3nt: TGCGCCAGCAGCCCCTTTGCGGGGGGTGACGAGCAGTACTTC

j_gene: TRBJ2-7
v_gene: TRBV6-1
d_gene: TRBD2
abundance: .
CDR3aa: CASIIGLAAYEQYF
CDR3nt: TGTGCCAGCATAATAGGGCTAGCGGCGTACGAGCAGTACTTC

j_gene: TRBJ2-1
v_gene: TRBV5-1
d_gene: TRBD2
abundance: .
CDR3aa: CASSTGLDPLIAQFF
CDR3nt: TGCGCCAGCAGCACGGGACTAGACCCCTTGATTGCGCAGTTCTTC

j_gene: TRBJ1-5
v_gene: TRBV19
d_gene: .
abundance: .
CDR3aa: CASMRQALTFGNQPQHF
CDR3nt: TGTGCCAGTATGAGGCAGGCCCTTACTTTTGGCAATCAGCCCCAGCATTTT

j_gene: TRBJ2-7
v_gene: TRBV29-1
d_gene: TRBD2
abundance: few
CDR3aa: CSVVLGDGREQYF
CDR3nt: TGCAGCGTTGTACTAGGGGACGGGAGGGAGCAGTACTTC

j_gene: TRBJ2-3
v_gene: TRBV29-1
d_gene: TRBD1
abundance: .
CDR3aa: CSVDDRVFADTQYF
CDR3nt: TGCAGCGTAGATGACAGGGTCTTTGCAGATACGCAGTATTTT

j_gene: TRBJ2-4
v_gene: TRBV7-9
d_gene: .
abundance: many
CDR3aa: CASSALGEVAKNIQYF
CDR3nt: TGTGCCAGCAGCGCATTAGGGGAAGTAGCCAAAAACATTCAGTACTTC

j_gene: TRBJ2-2
v_gene: TRBV25-1
d_gene: TRBD1
abundance: many
CDR3aa: CASSETGVAGELFF
CDR3nt: TGTGCCAGCAGTGAGACAGGGGTAGCCGGGGAGCTGTTTTTT

j_gene: TRBJ1-2
v_gene: TRBV5-1
d_gene: TRBD1
abundance: .
CDR3aa: CASSLTGDGDGYTF
CDR3nt: TGCGCCAGCAGCTTAACAGGGGATGGGGATGGCTACACCTTC

j_gene: TRBJ2-1
v_gene: TRBV5-1
d_gene: .
abundance: few
CDR3aa: CASSFETDQGEQFF
CDR3nt: TGCGCCAGCAGCTTTGAAACAGACCAGGGAGAGCAGTTCTTC

j_gene: TRBJ2-4
v_gene: TRBV29-1
d_gene: .
abundance: few
CDR3aa: CSAGLAKNIQYF
CDR3nt: TGCAGCGCCGGACTAGCCAAAAACATTCAGTACTTC

j_gene: TRBJ2-1
v_gene: TRBV29-1
d_gene: .
abundance: .
CDR3aa: CSAEGTGNEQFF
CDR3nt: TGCAGCGCCGAGGGTACGGGCAATGAGCAGTTCTTC

j_gene: TRBJ2-1
v_gene: TRBV16
d_gene: .
abundance: few
CDR3aa: CASSQSNWGVYNEQFF
CDR3nt: TGTGCCAGCAGCCAATCGAACTGGGGGGTATACAATGAGCAGTTCTTC

j_gene: TRBJ2-5
v_gene: TRBV7-8
d_gene: TRBD2
abundance: .
CDR3aa: CAISVSGSGETQYF
CDR3nt: TGTGCCATCAGCGTAAGCGGGAGTGGAGAGACCCAGTACTTC

j_gene: TRBJ1-1
v_gene: TRBV7-6
d_gene: .
abundance: .
CDR3aa: CASSLPGSVTEAFF
CDR3nt: TGTGCCAGCAGCTTACCGGGGTCAGTCACTGAAGCTTTCTTT

j_gene: TRBJ1-2
v_gene: TRBV29-1
d_gene: TRBD1
abundance: .
CDR3aa: CSVPSETGDGYTF
CDR3nt: TGCAGCGTCCCCAGCGAAACAGGGGATGGCTACACCTTC